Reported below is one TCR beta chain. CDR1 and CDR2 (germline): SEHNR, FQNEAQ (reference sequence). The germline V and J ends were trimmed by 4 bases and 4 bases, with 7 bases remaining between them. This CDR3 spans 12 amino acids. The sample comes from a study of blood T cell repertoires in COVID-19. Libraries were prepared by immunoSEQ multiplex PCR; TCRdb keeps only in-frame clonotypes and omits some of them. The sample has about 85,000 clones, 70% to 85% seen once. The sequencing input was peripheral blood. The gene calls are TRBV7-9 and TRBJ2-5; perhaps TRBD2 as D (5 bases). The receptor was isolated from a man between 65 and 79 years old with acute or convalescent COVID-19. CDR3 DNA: TGTGCCAGCAGCTCTGGGAGAGAGACCCAGTACTTC. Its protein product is CASSSGRETQYF.